This entry lists 13 T cell receptor beta chains sequenced from one sample in a study of blood T cell repertoires in COVID-19. The protocol was immunoSEQ multiplex PCR, while the TCRdb copy is restricted to in-frame clones and leaves out a portion. The data contain approximately 440,000 clones, around 87% of them singletons. The source material was PBMCs or T cells enriched from blood (not recorded which). These receptors originate from a woman in her late teens or twenties who had recovered from COVID-19.

This chain uses TRBV5-4 with TRBJ2-3; 10 bases fit TRBD2. The trim removed 4 bases at V and 5 bases at J, leaving 10 bases unmatched. Germline CDR1 and CDR2: SGHNT and YYREEE (reference sequence). The CDR3 spans 16 residues. This CDR3 reads CASSRPVAGGGDTQYF. DNA of the CDR3: TGTGCCAGCAGCCGGCCGGTAGCGGGGGGCGGAGATACGCAGTATTTT.

The rearrangement links TRBV6-1 to TRBJ1-2; TRBD1 might be the D (6 bases). The CDR3 runs 13 residues. The V gene lost 1 base and the J gene lost 6 bases, with 9 bases spanning the gap. The germline gives CDR1 MNHNS, CDR2 SASEGT. The CDR3 DNA sequence: TGTGCCAGCAGTGAAGTGGGGGCTAATGGCTACACCTTC. Its protein product is CASSEVGANGYTF.

This chain connects TRBV5-4 to TRBJ1-1, with 7 nucleotides matching TRBD1. J gave up 7 bases and V 2 bases, and 5 bases lay outside the gene matches. Germline assignment: CDR1 SGHNT and CDR2 YYREEE (reference sequence). The CDR3 runs to 13 residues. DNA of the CDR3: TGTGCCAGCAGCTTAAACAGGGGCTTTGAAGCTTTCTTT. Its protein is CASSLNRGFEAFF.

This chain links TRBV10-3 with TRBJ2-7; 9 bases agree with TRBD1. The CDR3 runs 14 residues. Germline values: CDR1 ENHRY, CDR2 SYGVKD. V trimming: 4 bases; J trimming: 5 bases; junction bases outside the gene matches: 6. Here the CDR3 DNA reads TGTGCCATCAGTGTGGGACAGGGAAGAAACGAGCAGTACTTC. It specifies CAISVGQGRNEQYF.

J is TRBJ1-2 and V is TRBV7-8, with TRBD1 identical over 9 bases. J gave up 0 bases and V 3 bases, and 8 bases lay outside the gene matches. Germline V gene lookup returns CDR1 SGHVS and CDR2 FQNEAQ. The CDR3 is made up of 17 amino acids. The CDR3 bases are TGTGCCAGCAGCTTTATTTGGGACAGGGAAACTAACTATGGCTACACCTTC. This sequence encodes CASSFIWDRETNYGYTF. The full variable domain, completed using reference TRBV7-8 and TRBJ1-2, is GAGVSQSPRYKVAKRGQDVALRCDPISGHVSLFWYQQALGQGPEFLTYFQNEAQLDKSGLPSDRFFAERPEGSVSTLKIQRTQQEDSAVYLCASSFIWDRETNYGYTFGSGTRLTVV.

V usage is TRBV2 and J usage is TRBJ2-5; no firm D call. Germline assignment: CDR1 SNHLY and CDR2 FYNNEI. The V and J ends lost 8 bases and 5 bases respectively, with 9 bases between them. The CDR3 totals 11 residues. CDR3 protein: CASSPEETQYF. In nucleotides, the CDR3 is TGTGCCAGCTCTCCGGAGGAGACCCAGTACTTC.

J is TRBJ2-5 and V is TRBV5-1; D is undetermined. Germline loops: CDR1 SGHRS, CDR2 YFSETQ. The V end was cut by 4 bases, the J end by 1 base, with 11 bases between. CDR3 length equals 14 residues. CDR3 loop: CASSPFGGQETQYF. The DNA for the CDR3 is TGCGCCAGCAGCCCCTTCGGCGGCCAAGAGACCCAGTACTTC.

This clone was counted between two and nine times. This chain uses TRBV2 with TRBJ1-5; 8 positions agree with TRBD1. After removal of 4 bases from V and 4 bases from J, the junction contained 9 bases not matched to a gene. The germline gives CDR1 SNHLY, CDR2 FYNNEI. This CDR3 comprises 16 residues. CDR3 bases: TGTGCCAGCAGTGGGATGACAGGGGTCGGTAATCAGCCCCAGCATTTT. Protein: CASSGMTGVGNQPQHF.

The gene calls are TRBV2 and TRBJ1-1; D unresolved. Germline CDR1 and CDR2: SNHLY and FYNNEI. Trimming took off 0 bases at V and 3 bases at J, with 8 bases between the two ends. This CDR3 comprises 14 residues. CDR3 sequence: CASSEASGDTEAFF. The CDR3 DNA is TGTGCCAGCAGTGAAGCCAGCGGGGACACTGAAGCTTTCTTT.

This clone occurred once. The gene calls are TRBV30 and TRBJ1-3, with TRBD1 matching 8 bases. The CDR3 runs 16 residues. The V gene end was trimmed by 3 bases and the J gene end by 3 bases; junction bases not matched to a gene: 10. Germline CDR1 reads GTSNPN; CDR2 reads SVGIG (reference sequence). The CDR3 here is CAWSSGQGPLGNTIYF. The CDR3 DNA is TGTGCCTGGAGCTCCGGACAGGGACCCCTTGGAAACACCATATATTTT.

This chain uses TRBV2 with TRBJ2-2; 9 nucleotides line up with TRBD2. Germline V gene lookup returns CDR1 SNHLY and CDR2 FYNNEI. CDR3 length equals 14 residues. The J segment lost 7 bases and the V segment lost 4 bases, leaving 4 bases of the junction unmatched. The CDR3 loop is CASSVGLAIGELFF. CDR3 DNA sequence: TGTGCCAGCAGTGTGGGACTAGCAATCGGGGAGCTGTTTTTT.

This chain connects TRBV28 to TRBJ2-1; TRBD2 agrees at 8 bases. V lost 6 bases, J lost 2 bases, and 9 bases stayed unmatched. Germline CDR1 and CDR2: MDHEN and SYDVKM. This CDR3 region has 16 residues. This chain's CDR3 is CASRAVAGWAYNEQFF. In nucleotides, the CDR3 is TGTGCCAGCAGAGCCGTAGCGGGGTGGGCCTACAATGAGCAGTTCTTC.

This chain joins TRBV29-1 and TRBJ1-1; no clear D. From germline, CDR1 is SQVTM and CDR2 ANQGSEA. This CDR3 region has 12 residues. The ends were cut back, 4 bases at V and 0 bases at J, with 6 bases in the middle. This CDR3 is CSVVLVNTEAFF. CDR3 bases: TGCAGCGTTGTATTAGTGAACACTGAAGCTTTCTTT.